The 5 T cell receptor beta chains below all came from one sample that was sequenced in a study of cytotoxic CD8 clonotypes in ibrutinib-treated CLL. Method: immunoSEQ multiplex PCR; TCRdb's copy keeps in-frame clones and lacks some. The data contain 250,000 to 350,000 clones, approximately 76% of them singletons. The source was PBMCs, collected at disease progression, from a patient treated with ibrutinib. All receptors derive from a human donor with chronic lymphocytic leukemia.

The V gene is TRBV4-1, the J gene TRBJ2-7; weak D call: TRBD2 (6 bases). Trimming removed 1 base at V and 1 base at J, with 14 bases between. CDR3 length equals 16 residues. Per germline, CDR1 MGHRA and CDR2 YSYEKL. CDR3 residues: CASSQAAGTWSYEQYF. CDR3 DNA: TGCGCCAGCAGCCAAGCCGCCGGGACTTGGTCCTACGAGCAGTACTTC.

The chain employs TRBV28 and TRBJ2-1; weak D call: TRBD2 (7 bases). V lost 3 bases and J lost 4, with 13 bases in between. This CDR3 spans 15 amino acids. Germline lookup yields CDR1 MDHEN and CDR2 SYDVKM. The CDR3 spells CASSFGGALYNEQFF. CDR3 nucleotides: TGTGCCAGCAGTTTTGGGGGGGCTCTTTACAATGAGCAGTTCTTC. The full variable domain, in which reference TRBV28 and TRBJ2-1 provide the parts outside the CDR3, is DVKVTQSSRYLVKRTGEKVFLECVQDMDHENMFWYRQDPGLGLRLIYFSYDVKMKEKGDIPEGYSVSREKKERFSLILESASTNQTSMYLCASSFGGALYNEQFFGPGTRLTVL.

The chain joins TRBV6-5 to TRBJ1-2; TRBD1 matches at 7 bases. Germline V gene lookup returns CDR1 MNHEY and CDR2 SVGAGI. The CDR3 loop spans 15 amino acids. J lost 5 bases, V lost 2 bases, and 8 bases had no gene match. CDR3 loop: CASSYGQDGSYGYTF. The CDR3 DNA reads TGTGCCAGCAGTTACGGACAGGATGGGAGTTATGGCTACACCTTC.

In this sample, this clone turned up a few times. V usage is TRBV28 and J usage is TRBJ1-2; no reliable D call. CDR3 length equals 12 residues. V lost 8 bases and J 4 bases, leaving 11 bases between the germline ends. Germline lookup yields CDR1 MDHEN and CDR2 SYDVKM. This chain's CDR3 is CASGPVPYGYTF. CDR3 sequence (DNA): TGTGCCAGCGGCCCTGTCCCCTATGGCTACACCTTC.

The rearrangement uses TRBV7-6 and TRBJ2-7; the D gene is possibly TRBD1 (5 bases). CDR3 length: 14 residues. The ends were cut back, 1 base at V and 2 bases at J, with 9 bases in the middle. Germline V gene data show CDR1 as SGHVS and CDR2 as FNYEAQ. This CDR3 reads CASSLVPRAYEQYF. CDR3 bases: TGTGCCAGCAGCTTAGTCCCCAGGGCCTACGAGCAGTACTTC.